The rows below give T cell receptor beta chains drawn from one sample of a study of T cells in Graves' hyperthyroidism and ophthalmopathy. TCRdb re-called the multiplex PCR reads through MiXCR, storing one row per CDR3 protein. Of 490,000 or so distinct CDR3 sequences in the sample, 20% were seen once. Sequencing was carried out using blood. These receptors were collected from a man aged 40-55 years with Graves' ophthalmopathy. Both conserved end residues are part of each CDR3. D genes are given only for firm matches. Clone size is not always given. Where it is, it says once, few, many or a class for expanded clones.

J: TRBJ2-5
size: -
D: -
V: TRBV6-1
CDR3: CASTFLGGQETQYF
DNA: TGTGCCAGCACCTTCTTGGGGGGTCAAGAGACCCAGTACTTC

J: TRBJ1-1
size: few
D: -
V: TRBV7-9
CDR3: CASSLDTMANTEAFF
DNA: TGTGCCAGCAGCTTAGATACGATGGCGAACACTGAAGCTTTCTTT

J: TRBJ2-1
size: few
D: TRBD1
V: TRBV4-1
CDR3: CASQQGISSYNEQFF
DNA: TGCGCCAGCCAACAGGGGATTAGCTCCTACAATGAGCAGTTCTTC

J: TRBJ2-1
size: -
D: TRBD2
V: TRBV27
CDR3: CASTRGGACNEQFF
DNA: TGTGCCAGCACCCGGGGGGGGGCGTGCAATGAGCAGTTCTTC

J: TRBJ2-3
size: few
D: TRBD1
V: TRBV7-9
CDR3: CASSPGGTGRTDTQYF
DNA: TGTGCCAGCAGCCCAGGGGGGACAGGGCGAACAGATACGCAGTATTTT

J: TRBJ2-3
size: -
D: -
V: TRBV29-1
CDR3: CSVSKGGGDTQYF
DNA: TGCAGCGTATCGAAAGGGGGGGGAGATACGCAGTATTTT

J: TRBJ2-5
size: -
D: TRBD2
V: TRBV19
CDR3: CASSMGLAGGKTQYF
DNA: TGTGCCAGTAGTATGGGACTAGCGGGAGGAAAGACCCAGTACTTC

J: TRBJ1-1
size: few
D: -
V: TRBV20-1
CDR3: CSALGGREAFF
DNA: TGCAGTGCTCTGGGGGGGAGAGAAGCTTTCTTT

J: TRBJ1-6
size: few
D: TRBD1
V: TRBV30
CDR3: CAWQGAHNSPLHF
DNA: TGTGCCTGGCAGGGGGCGCATAATTCACCCCTCCACTTT

J: TRBJ1-1
size: once
D: TRBD1
V: TRBV29-1
CDR3: CSVGTGLNTEAFF
DNA: TGCAGCGTGGGGACAGGGCTGAACACTGAAGCTTTCTTT

J: TRBJ1-2
size: -
D: TRBD1
V: TRBV5-5
CDR3: CASSLTRGTGSRINYGYTF
DNA: TGTGCCAGCAGCTTGACTCGGGGGACAGGGAGCCGTATTAACTATGGCTACACCTTC

J: TRBJ1-1
size: few
D: TRBD1
V: TRBV9
CDR3: CASLRGGGGTEAFF
DNA: TGTGCCAGCCTCAGGGGGGGTGGGGGAACTGAAGCTTTCTTT

J: TRBJ2-1
size: many
D: -
V: TRBV5-1
CDR3: CASSPFGGNEQFF
DNA: TGCGCCAGCAGCCCCTTTGGGGGCAATGAGCAGTTCTTC

J: TRBJ2-1
size: -
D: -
V: TRBV5-1
CDR3: CASSLAGAHSYNEQFF
DNA: TGCGCCAGCAGCTTGGCGGGGGCCCACTCCTACAATGAGCAGTTCTTC

J: TRBJ1-6
size: many
D: TRBD1
V: TRBV12-3/TRBV12-4
CDR3: CASRAGQGNSPLHF
DNA: TGTGCCAGCAGAGCGGGACAGGGAAATTCACCCCTCCACTTT

J: TRBJ2-1
size: few
D: -
V: TRBV7-6
CDR3: CASSLQGIEQFF
DNA: TGTGCCAGCAGCTTGCAAGGAATTGAGCAGTTCTTC

J: TRBJ1-2
size: -
D: -
V: TRBV7-8
CDR3: CAGSQRRGNYGYTF
DNA: TGTGCCGGTAGCCAGCGACGGGGGAACTATGGCTACACCTTC

J: TRBJ2-5
size: many
D: -
V: TRBV12-3/TRBV12-4
CDR3: CASSFRFQETQYF
DNA: TGTGCCAGCAGTTTTAGATTTCAAGAGACCCAGTACTTC

J: TRBJ1-1
size: many
D: -
V: TRBV30
CDR3: CAWSVWGARMNTEAFF
DNA: TGTGCCTGGAGTGTCTGGGGGGCAAGGATGAACACTGAAGCTTTCTTT

J: TRBJ1-4
size: few
D: -
V: TRBV28
CDR3: CASSEWAAATNEKLFF
DNA: TGTGCCAGCAGTGAGTGGGCAGCAGCAACTAATGAAAAACTGTTTTTT

J: TRBJ1-1
size: many
D: -
V: TRBV5-1
CDR3: CASSLSSYLDTEAFF
DNA: TGCGCCAGCAGCCTATCGTCTTACTTAGACACTGAAGCTTTCTTT

J: TRBJ2-2
size: -
D: TRBD2
V: TRBV4-2
CDR3: CASSPIAGGPIYTGELFF
DNA: TGTGCCAGCAGCCCTATAGCGGGAGGGCCAATTTACACCGGGGAGCTGTTTTTT

J: TRBJ1-1
size: many
D: TRBD1
V: TRBV18
CDR3: CASSPPRGLNTEAFF
DNA: TGTGCCAGCTCACCACCGAGGGGGCTGAACACTGAAGCTTTCTTT

J: TRBJ2-5
size: -
D: -
V: TRBV5-4
CDR3: CASSPGGGASWETQYF
DNA: TGTGCCAGCAGCCCAGGGGGAGGGGCTTCATGGGAGACCCAGTACTTC

J: TRBJ2-5
size: -
D: TRBD2
V: TRBV10-1
CDR3: CASPSSGGLGETQYF
DNA: TGCGCCAGTCCATCGAGCGGGGGCCTGGGGGAGACCCAGTACTTC

J: TRBJ2-1
size: -
D: -
V: TRBV5-1
CDR3: CASSFGRVDNEQFF
DNA: TGCGCCAGCAGCTTTGGCAGGGTGGACAATGAGCAGTTCTTC

J: TRBJ2-3
size: many
D: TRBD1
V: TRBV20-1
CDR3: CSANPTTGYITDTQYF
DNA: TGCAGTGCTAACCCTACGACAGGGTATATCACAGATACGCAGTATTTT

J: TRBJ2-1
size: -
D: -
V: TRBV7-2
CDR3: CASSVGQGRQQFF
DNA: TGTGCCAGCAGCGTGGGACAAGGGCGCCAGCAGTTCTTC

J: TRBJ2-7
size: -
D: -
V: TRBV7-9
CDR3: CAIRRDSIYEQYF
DNA: TGTGCCATCAGGAGGGACTCAATCTACGAGCAGTACTTC

J: TRBJ1-1
size: many
D: TRBD1
V: TRBV20-1
CDR3: CSANDRGVEAFF
DNA: TGCAGTGCTAACGACAGGGGGGTTGAAGCTTTCTTT

J: TRBJ1-2
size: many
D: -
V: TRBV6-1
CDR3: CASIGDTLWGPGYTF
DNA: TGTGCCAGCATTGGGGACACCCTCTGGGGACCTGGCTACACCTTC

J: TRBJ1-2
size: many
D: -
V: TRBV7-9
CDR3: CASSLEINYGYTF
DNA: TGTGCCAGCAGCTTAGAGATAAACTATGGCTACACCTTC

J: TRBJ2-2
size: many
D: -
V: TRBV29-1
CDR3: CSVEGQTSGELFF
DNA: TGCAGCGTTGAAGGGCAAACTAGCGGGGAGCTGTTTTTT

J: TRBJ1-1
size: few
D: -
V: TRBV29-1
CDR3: CSVAFTRGTEAFF
DNA: TGCAGCGTTGCCTTTACACGGGGCACTGAAGCTTTCTTT

J: TRBJ2-1
size: many
D: -
V: TRBV12-3/TRBV12-4
CDR3: CASSSGWHDEQFF
DNA: TGTGCCAGCAGTAGCGGGTGGCATGATGAGCAGTTCTTC

J: TRBJ1-6
size: -
D: -
V: TRBV5-1
CDR3: CASSLEGANTGGSPLHF
DNA: TGCGCCAGCAGCTTGGAAGGGGCGAATACCGGAGGTTCACCCCTCCACTTT

J: TRBJ1-2
size: many
D: TRBD1
V: TRBV12-3/TRBV12-4
CDR3: CASSTGTGVSYGYTF
DNA: TGTGCCAGCAGTACCGGGACAGGGGTTAGCTATGGCTACACCTTC

J: TRBJ2-3
size: few
D: TRBD1
V: TRBV6-2/TRBV6-3
CDR3: CASSLDRAEDTQYF
DNA: TGTGCCAGCAGCTTGGACAGGGCGGAAGATACGCAGTATTTT

J: TRBJ2-5
size: many
D: -
V: TRBV20-1
CDR3: CSARRTARETQYF
DNA: TGCAGTGCTAGACGGACGGCTCGAGAGACCCAGTACTTC

J: TRBJ1-2
size: few
D: -
V: TRBV15
CDR3: CATSRPTEAPYGYTF
DNA: TGTGCCACCAGCAGACCTACAGAAGCACCCTATGGCTACACCTTC

J: TRBJ1-1
size: many
D: -
V: TRBV12-3/TRBV12-4
CDR3: CASSLSSGTEAFF
DNA: TGTGCCAGCAGTTTATCCTCTGGCACTGAAGCTTTCTTT

J: TRBJ1-3
size: few
D: -
V: TRBV18
CDR3: CASSPAGSPGNTIYF
DNA: TGTGCCAGCTCACCCGCGGGGAGCCCTGGAAACACCATATATTTT

J: TRBJ1-3
size: -
D: -
V: TRBV30
CDR3: CAWRPSGNTIYF
DNA: TGTGCCTGGAGGCCCTCCGGAAACACCATATATTTT

J: TRBJ1-4
size: many
D: -
V: TRBV2
CDR3: CASSESGHKSMRKLFF
DNA: TGTGCCAGCAGTGAATCGGGACACAAGTCAATGAGGAAACTGTTTTTT

J: TRBJ2-1
size: -
D: -
V: TRBV29-1
CDR3: CSVVGVNEQFF
DNA: TGCAGCGTTGTCGGGGTGAATGAGCAGTTCTTC

J: TRBJ2-3
size: -
D: TRBD1
V: TRBV29-1
CDR3: CSVDGQVVDTQYF
DNA: TGCAGCGTTGACGGACAGGTGGTTGATACGCAGTATTTT

J: TRBJ2-3
size: many
D: -
V: TRBV29-1
CDR3: CSVAHRITDTQYF
DNA: TGCAGCGTTGCTCACAGGATTACAGATACGCAGTATTTT

J: TRBJ2-7
size: few
D: -
V: TRBV19
CDR3: CASSIAADSYEQYF
DNA: TGTGCCAGTAGTATAGCAGCGGACTCCTACGAGCAGTACTTC

J: TRBJ1-1
size: many
D: -
V: TRBV3-1
CDR3: CASTQTGGLGGAFF
DNA: TGTGCCAGCACCCAGACCGGGGGCTTGGGGGGAGCTTTCTTT

J: TRBJ1-4
size: -
D: -
V: TRBV7-9
CDR3: CASSQAGGASEKLFF
DNA: TGTGCCAGCAGCCAGGCGGGGGGGGCGAGTGAAAAACTGTTTTTT

J: TRBJ2-5
size: -
D: -
V: TRBV5-8
CDR3: CASSLAPHRSTQETQYF
DNA: TGTGCCAGCAGCTTGGCCCCCCACAGGTCGACCCAAGAGACCCAGTACTTC

J: TRBJ2-2
size: few
D: TRBD2
V: TRBV20-1
CDR3: CSARDAPRTSAPTGELFF
DNA: TGCAGTGCTAGAGATGCCCCGAGGACTAGTGCCCCCACCGGGGAGCTGTTTTTT

J: TRBJ2-1
size: few
D: TRBD2
V: TRBV2
CDR3: CASGALAGGRNEQFF
DNA: TGTGCCAGCGGAGCCCTAGCGGGAGGTCGCAATGAGCAGTTCTTC

J: TRBJ2-7
size: many
D: TRBD2
V: TRBV28
CDR3: CASSAGLAGVPYEQYF
DNA: TGTGCCAGCAGTGCCGGACTAGCGGGAGTACCCTACGAGCAGTACTTC

J: TRBJ1-1
size: few
D: -
V: TRBV7-3
CDR3: CASSQHVNTEAFF
DNA: TGTGCCAGCAGCCAACACGTGAACACTGAAGCTTTCTTT

J: TRBJ1-1
size: many
D: -
V: TRBV20-1
CDR3: CSASGQNTEAFF
DNA: TGCAGTGCTAGTGGTCAGAACACTGAAGCTTTCTTT

J: TRBJ1-1
size: few
D: -
V: TRBV2
CDR3: CASSAQLNTEAFF
DNA: TGTGCCAGCAGTGCGCAGTTGAACACTGAAGCTTTCTTT

J: TRBJ2-1
size: few
D: TRBD2
V: TRBV6-2/TRBV6-3
CDR3: CASASGAYNEQFF
DNA: TGTGCCAGCGCTAGCGGGGCTTACAATGAGCAGTTCTTC

J: TRBJ2-4
size: many
D: -
V: TRBV11-2
CDR3: CASKLAIAKNIQYF
DNA: TGTGCCAGCAAATTGGCCATAGCCAAAAACATTCAGTACTTC

J: TRBJ2-7
size: -
D: -
V: TRBV7-2
CDR3: CVTRLGSYEQYF
DNA: TGTGTCACCCGGCTCGGCTCCTACGAGCAGTACTTC